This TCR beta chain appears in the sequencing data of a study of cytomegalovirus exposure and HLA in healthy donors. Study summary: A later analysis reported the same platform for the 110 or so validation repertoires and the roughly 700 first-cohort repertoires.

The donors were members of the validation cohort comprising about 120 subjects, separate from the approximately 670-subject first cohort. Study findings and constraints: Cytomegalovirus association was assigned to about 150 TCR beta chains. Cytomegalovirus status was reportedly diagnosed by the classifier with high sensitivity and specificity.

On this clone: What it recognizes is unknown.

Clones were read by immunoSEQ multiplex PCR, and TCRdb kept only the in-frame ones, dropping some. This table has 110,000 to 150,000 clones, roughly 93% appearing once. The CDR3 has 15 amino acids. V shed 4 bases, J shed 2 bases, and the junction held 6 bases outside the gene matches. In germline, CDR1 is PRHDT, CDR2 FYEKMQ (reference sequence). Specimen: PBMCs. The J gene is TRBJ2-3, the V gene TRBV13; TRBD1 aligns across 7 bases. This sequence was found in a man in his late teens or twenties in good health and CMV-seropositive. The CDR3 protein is CASSSRDSATDTQYF. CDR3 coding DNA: TGTGCCAGCAGCTCCCGGGACAGCGCCACAGATACGCAGTATTTT.